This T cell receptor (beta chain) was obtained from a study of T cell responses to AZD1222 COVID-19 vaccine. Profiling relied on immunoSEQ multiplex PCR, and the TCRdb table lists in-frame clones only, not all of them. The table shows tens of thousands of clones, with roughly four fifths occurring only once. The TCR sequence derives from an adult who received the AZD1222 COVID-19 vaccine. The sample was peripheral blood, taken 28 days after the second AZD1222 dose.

The CDR3 nucleotides are TGTGCCAGCAGTTTATCTGCAGCCTACGAGCAGTACTTC. As protein: CASSLSAAYEQYF. This chain connects TRBV28 to TRBJ2-7; D uncertain. The V and J ends lost 1 base and 2 bases respectively, with 6 bases between them. The CDR3 extends over 13 amino acids. CDR1 MDHEN and CDR2 SYDVKM come from the germline V gene. The full variable domain, with the rest looked up from reference TRBV28 and TRBJ2-7, is DVKVTQSSRYLVKRTGEKVFLECVQDMDHENMFWYRQDPGLGLRLIYFSYDVKMKEKGDIPEGYSVSREKKERFSLILESASTNQTSMYLCASSLSAAYEQYFGPGTRLTVT.